The 30 T cell receptor beta chains listed next were all sequenced from one sample in a study of cytomegalovirus exposure and HLA in healthy donors. This PCR relied on a set of 60 Vbeta primers and 13 Jbeta primers. Profiling relied on immunoSEQ multiplex PCR, and the TCRdb table lists in-frame clones only, not all of them. The repertoire holds roughly 100,000 clones, with approximately 77% as singletons. The sample taken for sequencing was PBMCs. The source of these receptors is a male donor in good health and CMV-seropositive.

This clone was counted between two and nine times. The V and J genes are TRBV7-9 and TRBJ2-7; 7 bases are a match to TRBD2. There are 12 residues in the CDR3. After removal of 1 base from V and 8 bases from J, the junction contained 2 bases not matched to a gene. Germline V gene sequence: CDR1 SEHNR, CDR2 FQNEAQ (reference sequence). CDR3 nucleotides: TGTGCCAGCAGCTTAGGGGGGGGTAAGCAGTACTTC. It codes for CASSLGGGKQYF.

This sequence joins TRBV4-3 and TRBJ1-2; 7 nucleotides align to TRBD1. The CDR3 contains 14 residues. Germline loops: CDR1 LGHNA, CDR2 YSLEER. The V gene end was trimmed by 1 base and the J gene end by 4 bases; junction bases not matched to a gene: 3. The CDR3 coding sequence is TGCGCCAGCAGCCAAGGGGCAGGGGGCTATGGCTACACCTTC. Amino acids: CASSQGAGGYGYTF.

CDR3 residues: CASSPGRGEDTQYF. For the CDR3, the DNA is TGTGCCAGCAGCCCGGGACGGGGGGAGGATACGCAGTATTTT. This chain uses TRBV11-3 with TRBJ2-3; TRBD2 matches at 7 bases. V was pared by 5 bases and J by 6 bases, with 8 bases of the junction left unmatched. Germline CDR1 is SGHNT and CDR2 is YENEEA. The CDR3 consists of 14 residues.

This clone has just a few counts. V usage is TRBV29-1 and J usage is TRBJ1-2; 7 nucleotides line up with TRBD1. CDR3 length: 13 amino acids. V trimming: 4 bases; J trimming: 8 bases; junction bases outside the gene matches: 10. CDR1 is SQVTM and CDR2 is ANQGSEA in the germline V gene. The CDR3 DNA reads as TGCAGCGTTGGGACAGGCGGGGCAAGGGGCTACACCTTC. Translation: CSVGTGGARGYTF.

This clone was detected only a few times. The CDR3 DNA reads TGTGCCAGCAGCTTGGCGGAGGGCTACGAGCAGTACTTC. Encoded protein: CASSLAEGYEQYF. V usage is TRBV5-4 and J usage is TRBJ2-7, with D perhaps matching TRBD2 (6 bases). The CDR3 is 13 amino acids. Germline CDR1 and CDR2: SGHNT and YYREEE (reference sequence). Deletions cut 0 bases from V and 3 bases from J, with 7 bases between. Full variable domain (rest looked up from reference TRBV5-4 and TRBJ2-7): ETGVTQSPTHLIKTRGQQVTLRCSSQSGHNTVSWYQQALGQGPQFIFQYYREEENGRGNFPPRFSGLQFPNYSSELNVNALELDDSALYLCASSLAEGYEQYFGPGTRLTVT.

The chain joins TRBV9 to TRBJ1-2; 8 bases agree with TRBD1. The CDR3 spans 15 residues. Germline CDR1 SGDLS, CDR2 YYNGEE. The trim removed 3 bases at V and 3 bases at J, leaving 7 bases unmatched. The CDR3 loop is CASSGPTGAHYGYTF. CDR3 nucleotide sequence: TGTGCCAGCAGCGGACCGACAGGGGCCCACTATGGCTACACCTTC.

J is TRBJ1-2 and V is TRBV7-2; 8 nucleotides line up with TRBD1. Trimming took 0 bases from V and 5 from J; bases not matched to a gene: 5. This CDR3 is built from 15 residues. Germline V CDR1 and CDR2: SGHTA, FQGNSA. CDR3 sequence (DNA): TGTGCCAGCAGCTTAGCATGGACAGGGCGTTATGGCTACACCTTC. Residues: CASSLAWTGRYGYTF.

This clone appeared once. V and J are TRBV6-1 and TRBJ2-2; TRBD1 aligns across 12 bases. This CDR3 contains 15 residues. In germline, CDR1 is MNHNS, CDR2 SASEGT. V lost 6 bases and J lost 9; bases outside the gene matches: 8. CDR3 amino acids: CASRRGTGGARELFF. The CDR3 bases are TGTGCCAGCAGACGGGGGACAGGGGGCGCGAGGGAGCTGTTTTTT.

The J gene is TRBJ1-3, the V gene TRBV9; D ambiguous. Germline CDR1 is SGDLS and CDR2 is YYNGEE. V lost 0 bases and J lost 4, with 8 bases in between. This CDR3 is built from 14 residues. CDR3 protein: CASSVGRVGNTIYF. The CDR3 DNA follows: TGTGCCAGCAGCGTAGGGAGGGTAGGAAACACCATATATTTT.

This clone was seen a single time. The chain has TRBV7-9 and TRBJ2-5; the D gene is possibly TRBD2 (6 bases). The CDR3 sequence is 12 residues long. Trimming removed 1 base at V and 11 bases at J, with 11 bases between. CDR1 is SEHNR and CDR2 is FQNEAQ in the germline V gene (reference sequence). CDR3 bases: TGTGCCAGCAGCTTAGACTCGGGGGAGCAGTACTTC. Translating it yields CASSLDSGEQYF.

The J gene is TRBJ2-1, the V gene TRBV7-2, with D possibly TRBD2 on 6 matching bases. Trimming shortened V by 5 bases and J by 1 base, and 18 bases separated the two germline ends. The length of the CDR3 is 17 residues. Germline V gives CDR1 SGHTA, CDR2 FQGNSA. Here the CDR3 DNA reads TGTGCCAGCAGCCCGGCGGCCGGGAGTTCTTCCTACAATGAGCAGTTCTTC. It translates to CASSPAAGSSSYNEQFF.

The V gene is TRBV10-3, the J gene TRBJ2-1; tentative D call: TRBD2 (5 bases). CDR3 size: 17 residues. Germline V lookup: CDR1 ENHRY, CDR2 SYGVKD. Trimming removed 0 bases at V and 0 bases at J, with 12 bases between. Here the CDR3 reads CAISESTGSRSYNEQFF. CDR3 in DNA: TGTGCCATCAGTGAGTCGACGGGATCTCGCTCCTACAATGAGCAGTTCTTC.

The chain has TRBV2 and TRBJ2-1; the D is unclear. The CDR3 covers 13 residues. CDR1 SNHLY and CDR2 FYNNEI come from the germline V gene. Deletions cut 5 bases from V and 5 bases from J, with 10 bases between. CDR3 amino acids: CASSFGPHNEQFF. DNA for the CDR3: TGTGCCAGCAGTTTCGGTCCTCACAATGAGCAGTTCTTC.

The chain has TRBV5-1 and TRBJ2-7; D uncertain. The germline CDR1 and CDR2 sequences are SGHRS and YFSETQ. There are 15 residues in the CDR3. V lost 4 bases and J 7 bases, leaving 21 bases between the germline ends. DNA of the CDR3: TGCGCCAGCAGCGAGGCCATTACCGACCTACGGGAGCAGTACTTC. This encodes CASSEAITDLREQYF.

This rearrangement joins TRBV5-3 to TRBJ2-2, with 7 nucleotides matching TRBD2. TRBV5-3 is an ORF, with its function uncertain. V lost 1 base, J lost 5 bases, and 2 bases stayed unmatched. The length of the CDR3 is 14 residues. This CDR3 reads CARSLPGGTGELFF. DNA of the CDR3: TGTGCCAGAAGCTTGCCGGGGGGTACCGGGGAGCTGTTTTTT.

The chain joins TRBV18 to TRBJ1-5; TRBD1 agrees at 7 bases. Germline CDR1 and CDR2: KGHSH and LQKENI. V lost 3 bases and J lost 2; bases outside the gene matches: 13. CDR3 length: 18 amino acids. CDR3: CASSPGPLQGRGNQPQHF. The CDR3 DNA is TGTGCCAGCTCACCTGGGCCCCTACAGGGGCGAGGCAATCAGCCCCAGCATTTT.

The V gene is TRBV7-9, the J gene TRBJ2-7; TRBD1 aligns across 8 bases. Trimming took 3 bases from V and 3 from J; bases not matched to a gene: 7. The germline V gene has CDR1 SEHNR and CDR2 FQNEAQ (reference sequence). The length of the CDR3 is 15 residues. For the CDR3, the DNA is TGTGCCAGCAGCTTCGGGGCAGGGGGCAGCTACGAGCAGTACTTC. Translating it yields CASSFGAGGSYEQYF.

This sequence joins TRBV4-3 and TRBJ2-7, with a possible D match to TRBD2 (6 bases). The germline V gene encodes CDR1 LGHNA and CDR2 YSLEER. This CDR3 has 15 residues. Trimming left V 0 bases short and J 3 bases short, with 12 bases between. Here the CDR3 DNA reads TGCGCCAGCAGCCAAGAAACGGGACTTTACTACGAGCAGTACTTC. Translation: CASSQETGLYYEQYF.

This sequence joins TRBV2 and TRBJ2-1, with 9 bases lining up with TRBD1. This CDR3 is built from 15 residues. The V segment lost 7 bases and the J segment 1 base; nucleotides outside the gene matches: 5. Germline assignment: CDR1 SNHLY and CDR2 FYNNEI. CDR3 loop: CASKRDRASYNEQFF. The DNA for the CDR3 is TGTGCCAGCAAACGGGACAGGGCTTCCTACAATGAGCAGTTCTTC.

CDR3 nucleotides: TGTGCCAGCAGCCCAGCGCGTCAAGCCTCTGAAGCTTTCTTT. This sequence encodes CASSPARQASEAFF. The J gene is TRBJ1-1, the V gene TRBV5-6; the D is unclear. Trimming took 4 bases from V and 6 from J, leaving 16 bases between them. Germline lookup yields CDR1 SGHDT and CDR2 YYEEEE. The CDR3 is 14 amino acids.

J is TRBJ2-1 and V is TRBV5-1, with D possibly being TRBD1 (5 bases). The ends were cut back, 0 bases at V and 12 bases at J, with 13 bases in the middle. Germline CDR1 reads SGHRS; CDR2 reads YFSETQ. CDR3 size: 13 residues. CDR3 in DNA: TGCGCCAGCAGCTTGGAGGGGCCGGGTGGGCAGTTCTTC. Protein: CASSLEGPGGQFF.

J is TRBJ2-7 and V is TRBV5-1; TRBD2 aligns across 14 bases. V gave up 4 bases and J gave up 4 bases; unmatched junction bases: 4. The germline V gene encodes CDR1 SGHRS and CDR2 YFSETQ. The CDR3 runs to 15 residues. The CDR3, as DNA: TGCGCCAGCAGCCCTCGGACTAGCGGGAGGTACGAGCAGTACTTC. Translating it yields CASSPRTSGRYEQYF.

The sample holds one count of this clone. The J gene is TRBJ2-1, the V gene TRBV27; 11 bases are shared with TRBD2. The germline gives CDR1 MNHEY, CDR2 SMNVEV (reference sequence). The V segment lost 5 bases and the J segment 9 bases; nucleotides outside the gene matches: 9. The CDR3 contains 15 residues. The DNA of the CDR3 is TGTGCCAGCAGTCTCGGGACTAGCGGAGTGGGTGAGCAGTTCTTC. This sequence encodes CASSLGTSGVGEQFF.

V gene TRBV14 combines with J gene TRBJ2-3; 10 bases are shared with TRBD1. The CDR3 has 16 residues. Germline loops: CDR1 SGHDN, CDR2 FVKESK. V was pared by 4 bases and J by 6 bases, with 10 bases of the junction left unmatched. CDR3 nucleotide sequence: TGTGCCAGCAGCCCCCTCGGACAGGGGGTGGGGGATACGCAGTATTTT. Translation gives CASSPLGQGVGDTQYF.

The V gene is TRBV2, the J gene TRBJ1-5; D unclear. V dropped 6 bases and J dropped 8 bases, with 11 bases sitting between them. This CDR3 region has 12 residues. Germline V CDR1 and CDR2: SNHLY, FYNNEI. CDR3 amino acids: CASSGGREPQHF. CDR3 nucleotide sequence: TGTGCCAGCAGCGGTGGGAGGGAGCCCCAGCATTTT.

This clone has a single count. CDR3 loop: CASSTRREGSETQYF. The CDR3, as DNA: TGTGCCAGCAGCACTCGGCGGGAGGGCAGTGAGACCCAGTACTTC. This chain connects TRBV5-4 to TRBJ2-5; the match to TRBD2 covers 9 bases. The CDR3 spans 15 residues. The germline V gene encodes CDR1 SGHNT and CDR2 YYREEE (reference sequence). V shed 4 bases, J shed 5 bases, and the junction held 9 bases outside the gene matches.

V and J are TRBV2 and TRBJ2-4; D possibly corresponds to TRBD2 (6 bases). Germline V gene sequence: CDR1 SNHLY, CDR2 FYNNEI. The ends were cut back, 8 bases at V and 5 bases at J, with 19 bases in the middle. The CDR3 is 15 residues long. The CDR3 coding sequence is TGTGCCAGCCTAAGACGGGGGATGCGAGAAAACATTCAGTACTTC. Protein product: CASLRRGMRENIQYF.

This chain joins TRBV28 and TRBJ2-1, with D possibly matching TRBD1 (6 bases). This CDR3 has 16 residues. The ends were cut back, 5 bases at V and 0 bases at J, with 14 bases in the middle. Germline CDR1 reads MDHEN; CDR2 reads SYDVKM. The CDR3 reads CASSEGVRASYNEQFF. In DNA form, the CDR3 reads TGTGCCAGCAGTGAGGGGGTAAGGGCCTCCTACAATGAGCAGTTCTTC.

This clone has just a few counts. V gene TRBV7-9 combines with J gene TRBJ1-2; TRBD1 agrees at 7 bases. Germline CDR1 and CDR2: SEHNR and FQNEAQ (reference sequence). This CDR3 is built from 13 residues. The junction had 7 bases not matched to a gene; V was cut back by 5 bases and J by 7 bases. The CDR3 bases are TGTGCCAGCAGCCCACAGGGGTTAGGTGGCTACACCTTC. Its translation: CASSPQGLGGYTF.

The rearrangement uses TRBV6-4 and TRBJ2-3; tentative D call: TRBD2 (6 bases). Germline V gene lookup returns CDR1 MRHNA and CDR2 SNTAGT. The CDR3 contains 15 residues. V lost 3 bases and J lost 0, with 10 bases in between. CDR3 sequence reads: CASSESGGSTDTQYF. The CDR3 coding sequence is TGTGCCAGCAGTGAATCTGGAGGGAGCACAGATACGCAGTATTTT.